This T cell receptor beta chain originates from a study of T-cell reconstitution after alpha-beta-depleted transplantation in children. Study-wide findings and caveats: Expanded clones from the graft, numbering several hundred, reportedly supplied alpha-beta T cells about two months after transplant. Newly produced T cells mostly provided counts and TCRbeta diversity after one year, as hyperexpanded clones declined. At day 60, the high TCRbeta diversity found in some patients originated from recipient T cells and thymic progenitors that had survived.

The CDR3 has 13 amino acids. The germline V and J ends were trimmed by 10 bases and 3 bases, with 16 bases remaining between them. Germline V gene lookup returns CDR1 MDHEN and CDR2 SYDVKM. As regards this clonotype: Its antigen is as yet unknown.

Unique molecular identifiers were used to barcode this TCRbeta library. TCRdb reanalysed the PCR reads using MiXCR and keeps one entry per CDR3 protein. The sample lists some 600,000 distinct CDR3 sequences; about an eighth were seen once. This TCR came from a male patient between 5 and 17 years old who had a stem cell transplant for acute myeloid leukemia, so the T cells may come from the graft donor. Sequencing was performed on PBMCs, mostly from graft donor cells, taken 360 days after TCRalphabeta/CD19-depleted stem cell transplant. The chain uses TRBV28 and TRBJ2-7, with a possible D match to TRBD2 (7 bases). The CDR3 nucleotides read TGTGCCATCAACCGGGGGGCAGGCTACGAGCAGTACTTC. This gives the protein CAINRGAGYEQYF.